This TCR beta chain was captured by sequencing in a study of cytomegalovirus exposure and HLA in healthy donors. About the study: A prior study identified 110 million or so unique TCR beta sequences from about 179 million T cells.

This clone was observed a handful of times. Its antigen remains unidentified. Study-wide findings and caveats: Several of the most significant clusters appeared, in a later analysis, to be linked to common viral pathogens.

Trimming stripped 2 bases from V and 1 base from J, with 15 bases between. The CDR3 totals 16 residues. Germline V gives CDR1 MGHRA, CDR2 YSYEKL. The PCR contained 60 Vbeta and 13 Jbeta primers. The authors' processing: Counted up in a later analysis, unique TCR beta chains came to some 80 million, with roughly 11 million shared. TCRdb keeps only in-frame clones here, not all; method: immunoSEQ multiplex PCR. D and trimming were read from the DNA, whereas the V and J calls and clone size are those reported in that table. The table records under 150,000 clones, 70% to 85% of them present only once. The receptor was isolated from a woman aged 55-70 years in good health and CMV-seropositive. The V gene is TRBV4-1, the J gene TRBJ2-7, with a weak D call TRBD2 (6 bases). Sequences were obtained from PBMCs. The chain's CDR3 is CASSQNGRGTSYEQYF. The CDR3 DNA reads TGCGCCAGCAGCCAAAACGGGCGCGGGACTTCCTACGAGCAGTACTTC.